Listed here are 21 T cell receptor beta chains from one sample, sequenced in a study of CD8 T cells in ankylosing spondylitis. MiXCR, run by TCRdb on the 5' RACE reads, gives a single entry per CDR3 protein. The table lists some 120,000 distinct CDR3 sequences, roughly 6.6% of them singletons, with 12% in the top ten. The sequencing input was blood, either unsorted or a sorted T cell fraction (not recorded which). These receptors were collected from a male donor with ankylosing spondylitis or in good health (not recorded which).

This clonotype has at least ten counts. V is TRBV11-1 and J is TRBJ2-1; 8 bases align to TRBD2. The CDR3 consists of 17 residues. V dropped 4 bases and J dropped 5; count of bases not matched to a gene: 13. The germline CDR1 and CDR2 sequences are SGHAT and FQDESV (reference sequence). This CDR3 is CASSSGKGLAIHNEQFF. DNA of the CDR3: TGTGCCAGCAGCTCGGGAAAAGGACTAGCAATCCACAATGAGCAGTTCTTC.

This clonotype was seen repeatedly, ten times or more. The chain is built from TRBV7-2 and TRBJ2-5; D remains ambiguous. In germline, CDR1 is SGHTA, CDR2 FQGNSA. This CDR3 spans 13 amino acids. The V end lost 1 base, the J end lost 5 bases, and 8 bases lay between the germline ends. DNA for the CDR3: TGTGCCAGCAGCTTAGTCGGAATTGAGACCCAGTACTTC. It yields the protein CASSLVGIETQYF.

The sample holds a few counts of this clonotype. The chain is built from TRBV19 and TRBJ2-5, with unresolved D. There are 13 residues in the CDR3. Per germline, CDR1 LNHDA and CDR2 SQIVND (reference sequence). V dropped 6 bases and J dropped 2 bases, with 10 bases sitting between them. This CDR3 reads CASRQRLQETQYF. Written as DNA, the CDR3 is TGTGCCAGTAGACAAAGGCTACAAGAGACCCAGTACTTC. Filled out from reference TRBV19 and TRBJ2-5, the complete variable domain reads DGGITQSPKYLFRKEGQNVTLSCEQNLNHDAMYWYRQDPGQGLRLIYYSQIVNDFQKGDIAEGYSVSREKKESFPLTVTSAQKNPTAFYLCASRQRLQETQYFGPGTRLLVL.

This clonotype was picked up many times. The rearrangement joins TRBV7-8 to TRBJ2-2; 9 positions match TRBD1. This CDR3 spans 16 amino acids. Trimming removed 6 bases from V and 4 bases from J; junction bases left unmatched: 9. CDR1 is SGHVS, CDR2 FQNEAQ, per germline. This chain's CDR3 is CASRWGQGSPTGELFF. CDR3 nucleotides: TGTGCCAGCAGATGGGGACAGGGCTCTCCCACCGGGGAGCTGTTTTTT.

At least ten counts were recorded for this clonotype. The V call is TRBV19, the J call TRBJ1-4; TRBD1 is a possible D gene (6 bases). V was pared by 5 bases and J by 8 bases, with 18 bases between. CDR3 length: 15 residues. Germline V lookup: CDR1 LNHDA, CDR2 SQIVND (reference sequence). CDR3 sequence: CASSAQGPLGEKLFF. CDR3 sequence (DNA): TGTGCCAGTAGTGCTCAGGGGCCGCTTGGCGAAAAACTGTTTTTT. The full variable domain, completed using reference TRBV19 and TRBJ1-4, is DGGITQSPKYLFRKEGQNVTLSCEQNLNHDAMYWYRQDPGQGLRLIYYSQIVNDFQKGDIAEGYSVSREKKESFPLTVTSAQKNPTAFYLCASSAQGPLGEKLFFGSGTQLSVL.

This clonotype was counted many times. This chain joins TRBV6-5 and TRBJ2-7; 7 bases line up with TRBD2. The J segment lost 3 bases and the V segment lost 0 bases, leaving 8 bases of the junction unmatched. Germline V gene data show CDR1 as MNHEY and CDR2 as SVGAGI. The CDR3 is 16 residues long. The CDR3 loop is CASSYSIGSSGYEQYF. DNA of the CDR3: TGTGCCAGCAGTTACTCGATTGGGTCTAGCGGCTACGAGCAGTACTTC.

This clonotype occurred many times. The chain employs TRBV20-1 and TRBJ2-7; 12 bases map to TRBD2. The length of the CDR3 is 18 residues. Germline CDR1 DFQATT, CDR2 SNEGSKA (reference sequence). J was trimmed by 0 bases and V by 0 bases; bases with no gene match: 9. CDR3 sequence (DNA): TGCAGTGCTAGAGATATGACTAGCGGGGGCCTAATCTCCTACGAGCAGTACTTC. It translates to CSARDMTSGGLISYEQYF.

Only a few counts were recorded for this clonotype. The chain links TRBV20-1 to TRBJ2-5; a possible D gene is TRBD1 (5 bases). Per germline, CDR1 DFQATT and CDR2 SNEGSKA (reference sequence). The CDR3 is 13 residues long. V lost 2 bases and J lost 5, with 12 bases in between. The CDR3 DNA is TGCAGTGCTAGAACCGACAGCTTCGAGACCCAGTACTTC. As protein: CSARTDSFETQYF.

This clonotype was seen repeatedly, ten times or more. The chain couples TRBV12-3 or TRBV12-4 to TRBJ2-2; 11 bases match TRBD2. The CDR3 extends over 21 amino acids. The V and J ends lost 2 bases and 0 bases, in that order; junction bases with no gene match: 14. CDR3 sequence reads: CASSLSYAGTSGNPNTGELFF. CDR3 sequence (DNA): TGTGCCAGCAGTTTATCATACGCCGGGACTAGCGGAAATCCGAACACCGGGGAGCTGTTTTTT.

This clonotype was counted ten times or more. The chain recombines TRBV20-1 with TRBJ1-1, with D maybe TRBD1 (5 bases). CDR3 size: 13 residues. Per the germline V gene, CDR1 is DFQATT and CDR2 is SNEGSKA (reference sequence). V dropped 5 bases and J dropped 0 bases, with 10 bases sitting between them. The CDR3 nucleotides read TGCAGTGCTCCACGACAGATGAACACTGAAGCTTTCTTT. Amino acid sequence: CSAPRQMNTEAFF.

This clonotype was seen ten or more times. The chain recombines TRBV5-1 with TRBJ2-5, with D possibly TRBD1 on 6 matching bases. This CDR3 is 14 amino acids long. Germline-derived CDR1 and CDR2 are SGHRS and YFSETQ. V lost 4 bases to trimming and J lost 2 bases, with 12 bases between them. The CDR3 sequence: CASSEQGIQETQYF. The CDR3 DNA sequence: TGCGCCAGCAGCGAGCAGGGGATTCAAGAGACCCAGTACTTC.

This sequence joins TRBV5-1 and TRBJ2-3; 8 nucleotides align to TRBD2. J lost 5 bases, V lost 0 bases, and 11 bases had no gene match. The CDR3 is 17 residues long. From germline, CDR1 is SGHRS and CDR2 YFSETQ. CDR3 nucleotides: TGCGCCAGCAGCTTGGCTCAATTAGCGGGACACAAAGATACGCAGTATTTT. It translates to CASSLAQLAGHKDTQYF.

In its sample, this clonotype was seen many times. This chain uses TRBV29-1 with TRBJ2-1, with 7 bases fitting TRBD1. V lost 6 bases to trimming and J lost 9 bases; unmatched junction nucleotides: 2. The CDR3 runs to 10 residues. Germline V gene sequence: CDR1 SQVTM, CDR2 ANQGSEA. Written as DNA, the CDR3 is TGCAGCGTGCGGACAGGTGAGCAGTTCTTC. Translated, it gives CSVRTGEQFF.

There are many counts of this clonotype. As DNA, the CDR3 is TGCAGTGGAGAGGGCAATGAGCAGTTCTTC. It encodes CSGEGNEQFF. The chain joins TRBV20-1 to TRBJ2-1; D is possibly TRBD2 (5 bases). CDR3 length: 10 amino acids. CDR1 and CDR2 (germline): DFQATT, SNEGSKA (reference sequence). V was shortened by 7 bases and J by 6 bases, with 7 bases between the two germline ends.

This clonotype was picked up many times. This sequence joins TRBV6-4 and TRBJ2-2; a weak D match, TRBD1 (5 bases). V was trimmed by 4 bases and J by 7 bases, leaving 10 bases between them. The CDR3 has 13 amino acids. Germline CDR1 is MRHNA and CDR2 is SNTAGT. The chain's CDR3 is CASSVSGNGELFF. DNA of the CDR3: TGTGCCAGCAGTGTCTCAGGGAACGGGGAGCTGTTTTTT.

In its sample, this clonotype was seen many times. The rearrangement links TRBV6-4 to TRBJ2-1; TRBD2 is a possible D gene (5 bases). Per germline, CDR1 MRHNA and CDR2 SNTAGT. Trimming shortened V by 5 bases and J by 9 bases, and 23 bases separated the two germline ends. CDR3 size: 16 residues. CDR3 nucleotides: TGTGCCAGCAGTCCTAGGCTAGAACGGGGAGAAAGTGAGCAGTTCTTC. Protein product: CASSPRLERGESEQFF.

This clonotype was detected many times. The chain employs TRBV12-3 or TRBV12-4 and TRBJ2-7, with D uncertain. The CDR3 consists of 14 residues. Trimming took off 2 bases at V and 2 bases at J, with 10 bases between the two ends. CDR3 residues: CASSLSRGTYEQYF. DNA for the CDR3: TGTGCCAGCAGTTTAAGCCGCGGAACCTACGAGCAGTACTTC.

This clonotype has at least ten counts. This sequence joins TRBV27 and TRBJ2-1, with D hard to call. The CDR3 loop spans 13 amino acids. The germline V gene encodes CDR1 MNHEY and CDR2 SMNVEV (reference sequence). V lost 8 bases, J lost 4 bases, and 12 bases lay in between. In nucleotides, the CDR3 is TGTGCCAGCGGGATTTGGGGTTACAATGAGCAGTTCTTC. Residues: CASGIWGYNEQFF.

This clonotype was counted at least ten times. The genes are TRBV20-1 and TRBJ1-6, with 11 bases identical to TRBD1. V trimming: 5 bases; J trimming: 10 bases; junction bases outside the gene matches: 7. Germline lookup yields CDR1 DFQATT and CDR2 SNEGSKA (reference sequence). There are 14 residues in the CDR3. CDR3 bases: TGCAGTGCTTTCGGACAGGGGGCGAGCTCACCCCTCCACTTT. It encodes CSAFGQGASSPLHF.

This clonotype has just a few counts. The CDR3 DNA is TGTGCCTGGGTCCCTAGGACAGCTCACCGCAATGAGCAGTTCTTC. As protein: CAWVPRTAHRNEQFF. The chain joins TRBV30 to TRBJ2-1, with TRBD1 as a possible D gene (6 bases). Germline lookup yields CDR1 GTSNPN and CDR2 SVGIG (reference sequence). The germline V and J ends were trimmed by 5 bases and 6 bases, with 20 bases remaining between them. The CDR3 extends over 15 amino acids.

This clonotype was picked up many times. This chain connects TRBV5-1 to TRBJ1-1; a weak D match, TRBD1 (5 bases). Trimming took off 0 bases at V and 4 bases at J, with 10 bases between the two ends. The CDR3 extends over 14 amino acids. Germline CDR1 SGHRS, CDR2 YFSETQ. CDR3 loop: CASSLAGTGTEAFF. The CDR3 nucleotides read TGCGCCAGCAGCTTGGCAGGGACGGGCACTGAAGCTTTCTTT.